This is a list of T cell receptor beta chains from one sample in a study of T cells in Graves' hyperthyroidism and ophthalmopathy. In TCRdb, the multiplex PCR reads were re-called with MiXCR into one record per CDR3 protein. The table has fewer than 750,000 distinct CDR3 sequences, about 14% seen once. The specimen was blood. Receptors were obtained from a woman in her forties or fifties with Graves' ophthalmopathy. The CDR3 runs from the conserved cysteine through the conserved F or W. Each record gives: V gene, J gene, clone size, D gene, CDR3 protein, CDR3 DNA. A D gene is named only where the DNA matches it firmly. Expanded clones are given a class, and other clones once, few, many or no size at all.

TRBV7-9	TRBJ2-5	many	TRBD2	CASTSGTSGLGETQYF	TGTGCCAGCACCTCCGGGACTAGCGGGTTAGGCGAGACCCAGTACTTC
TRBV27	TRBJ2-7	.	.	CASSPRSSSRYEQYF	TGTGCCAGCAGTCCCAGGTCTTCATCGAGGTACGAGCAGTACTTC
TRBV9	TRBJ2-1	.	TRBD2	CASSVETSGSSYNEQFF	TGTGCCAGCAGCGTAGAGACTAGCGGGAGCTCCTACAATGAGCAGTTCTTC
TRBV6-4	TRBJ1-1	many	.	CASSDRENTEAFF	TGTGCCAGCAGTGACAGAGAGAACACTGAAGCTTTCTTT
TRBV19	TRBJ2-5	.	.	CASSDQLETQYF	TGTGCCAGTAGTGACCAACTTGAGACCCAGTACTTC
TRBV20-1	TRBJ2-7	many	.	CSARDRLWSSYEQYF	TGCAGTGCTAGAGATCGACTATGGAGCTCCTACGAGCAGTACTTC
TRBV7-9	TRBJ2-7	many	.	CASRSDGYEQYF	TGTGCCAGCAGATCGGACGGCTACGAGCAGTACTTC
TRBV28	TRBJ2-1	many	TRBD2	CAALAGGPKYNEQFF	TGTGCCGCCTTAGCGGGAGGGCCGAAATACAATGAGCAGTTCTTC
TRBV6-9	TRBJ2-1	.	TRBD2	CASSSSGAGGRQFF	TGTGCCAGCAGTTCCTCGGGAGCGGGAGGGCGTCAGTTCTTC
TRBV11-2	TRBJ1-2	many	.	CASSLVRGSMKTNYGYTF	TGTGCCAGCAGCTTAGTGAGGGGCAGTATGAAAACTAACTATGGCTACACCTTC
TRBV9	TRBJ2-7	.	.	CASSPRLSPYEQYF	TGTGCCAGCAGCCCTCGGTTAAGCCCCTACGAGCAGTACTTC
TRBV28	TRBJ2-3	many	TRBD2	CAASGSTDTQYF	TGTGCGGCTAGCGGGAGCACAGATACGCAGTATTTT
TRBV27	TRBJ2-1	many	TRBD2	CASSLSRGLAGYNEQFF	TGTGCCAGCAGTTTATCGAGGGGACTAGCAGGTTACAATGAGCAGTTCTTC
TRBV29-1	TRBJ2-1	.	TRBD1	CSVEDTGQGLSNEQFF	TGCAGCGTTGAAGACACAGGACAGGGACTCTCCAATGAGCAGTTCTTC
TRBV5-1	TRBJ1-4	few	TRBD1	CASSLGGQGNEKLFF	TGCGCCAGCAGCTTGGGTGGACAGGGAAATGAAAAACTGTTTTTT
TRBV7-3	TRBJ2-1	many	.	CASSLKGGHNEQFF	TGTGCCAGCAGCCTTAAAGGGGGGCATAATGAGCAGTTCTTC
TRBV5-1	TRBJ2-7	few	TRBD2	CASSLGTSGRGYEQYF	TGCGCCAGCAGCTTGGGGACTAGCGGGAGGGGCTACGAGCAGTACTTC
TRBV28	TRBJ1-1	many	.	CASRLRNQGTEAFF	TGTGCCAGCAGACTACGAAATCAGGGCACTGAAGCTTTCTTT
TRBV7-6	TRBJ2-3	many	.	CASSFELSTDTQYF	TGTGCCAGCAGCTTCGAGTTAAGCACAGATACGCAGTATTTT
TRBV27	TRBJ2-1	.	TRBD2	CASSLTGLASDEQFF	TGTGCCAGCAGTTTAACGGGACTAGCTAGCGATGAGCAGTTCTTC
TRBV28	TRBJ1-2	once	.	CASSLALRREAGYGYTF	TGTGCCAGCAGTTTGGCCCTAAGAAGGGAAGCGGGTTATGGCTACACCTTC
TRBV12-5	TRBJ2-1	few	.	CASGGGSRGHNEQFF	TGTGCTAGTGGCGGCGGCTCACGTGGACACAATGAGCAGTTCTTC
TRBV30	TRBJ1-1	.	.	CAWSRQGKNTEAFF	TGTGCCTGGAGCAGGCAGGGGAAGAACACTGAAGCTTTCTTT
TRBV19	TRBJ1-5	few	.	CATTAGGRGNQPQHF	TGTGCCACCACGGCGGGGGGGCGAGGCAATCAGCCCCAGCATTTT
TRBV2	TRBJ2-1	.	TRBD2	CASSDTGTSDNEQFF	TGTGCCAGCAGTGACACCGGGACTAGCGATAATGAGCAGTTCTTC
TRBV20-1	TRBJ2-7	.	TRBD1	CSARGQGGYEQYF	TGCAGTGCTAGGGGACAGGGGGGCTACGAGCAGTACTTC
TRBV24-1	TRBJ1-2	many	.	CATSSSQANYGYTF	TGTGCCACCAGTAGCAGCCAAGCTAACTATGGCTACACCTTC
TRBV9	TRBJ2-2	many	.	CASSVGQRNTGELFF	TGTGCCAGCAGCGTAGGACAGCGAAACACCGGGGAGCTGTTTTTT
TRBV2	TRBJ2-5	many	.	CASIGGKEFDSQETQYF	TGTGCCAGCATTGGAGGGAAGGAGTTCGACTCCCAAGAGACCCAGTACTTC
TRBV28	TRBJ2-4	many	.	CASSPISVAKNIQYF	TGTGCCAGCAGTCCCATCTCCGTTGCCAAAAACATTCAGTACTTC
TRBV2	TRBJ2-6	.	.	CASSDSGTGANVLTF	TGTGCCAGCAGTGATTCGGGGACTGGGGCCAACGTCCTGACTTTC
TRBV9	TRBJ2-1	.	.	CASSVGPQTYNEQFF	TGTGCCAGCAGCGTAGGTCCTCAGACATACAATGAGCAGTTCTTC
TRBV28	TRBJ1-1	.	.	CASSSPGMDTEAFF	TGTGCCAGCAGTTCGCCAGGGATGGACACTGAAGCTTTCTTT
TRBV18	TRBJ2-5	few	.	CAGSPSQSVETQYF	TGTGCCGGCTCACCATCACAGTCCGTGGAGACCCAGTACTTC
TRBV7-9	TRBJ1-4	once	.	CASSPGAGHNEKLFF	TGTGCCAGCAGCCCCGGGGCAGGACATAATGAAAAACTGTTTTTT
TRBV9	TRBJ1-1	many	.	CASSVSVYTEAFF	TGTGCCAGCAGCGTATCGGTTTACACTGAAGCTTTCTTT
TRBV19	TRBJ1-2	few	TRBD1	CASNEQGYRYGYTF	TGTGCCAGTAACGAACAGGGGTATCGATATGGCTACACCTTC
TRBV9	TRBJ1-1	few	.	CASSVGGMGFRTEAFF	TGTGCCAGCAGCGTAGGAGGGATGGGGTTTCGCACTGAAGCTTTCTTT
TRBV29-1	TRBJ2-2	.	.	CSVLAVTNTGELFF	TGCAGCGTTTTAGCGGTTACGAACACCGGGGAGCTGTTTTTT
TRBV13	TRBJ2-5	many	.	CASSSETRAETQYF	TGTGCCAGCAGCTCCGAGACTCGGGCGGAGACCCAGTACTTC
TRBV30	TRBJ1-2	many	.	CAWSVAGGGGYTF	TGTGCCTGGAGTGTAGCTGGGGGCGGTGGCTACACCTTC
TRBV19	TRBJ1-1	.	TRBD1	CASSIGTGIPLGQTFF	TGTGCCAGTAGTATAGGGACAGGAATCCCTCTTGGGCAAACTTTCTTT
TRBV6-1	TRBJ2-1	many	.	CASSLPYGRVVVAYNEQFF	TGTGCCAGCAGTTTGCCCTACGGGAGAGTAGTGGTCGCCTACAATGAGCAGTTCTTC
TRBV29-1	TRBJ2-3	once	TRBD1	CSLRQGPWADTQYF	TGCAGCTTAAGACAGGGGCCTTGGGCAGATACGCAGTATTTT
TRBV4-2	TRBJ2-1	few	TRBD2	CASSQPPSGEQFF	TGTGCCAGCAGCCAGCCGCCTAGCGGTGAGCAGTTCTTC
TRBV5-1	TRBJ2-2	.	.	CASSFMENTGELFF	TGCGCCAGCAGCTTTATGGAAAACACCGGGGAGCTGTTTTTT
TRBV18	TRBJ1-1	many	.	CASSTKGNTEAFF	TGTGCCAGCTCAACCAAGGGGAACACTGAAGCTTTCTTT
TRBV20-1	TRBJ2-2	many	.	CSARTTSTGELFF	TGCAGTGCTAGAACTACTTCCACCGGGGAGCTGTTTTTT
TRBV4-2	TRBJ2-2	.	.	CASSQELWTPDPDGELFF	TGTGCCAGCAGCCAAGAGCTTTGGACGCCAGACCCAGACGGGGAGCTGTTTTTT
TRBV4-3	TRBJ1-4	.	.	CASSEQPGGEKLFF	TGCGCCAGCAGCGAACAACCCGGCGGTGAAAAACTGTTTTTT
TRBV5-1	TRBJ1-1	many	TRBD1	CASSLGQGSMKGEAFF	TGCGCCAGCAGCTTGGGACAGGGGAGCATGAAAGGTGAAGCTTTCTTT
TRBV30	TRBJ1-1	many	.	CAWSIRGVNTEAFF	TGTGCCTGGAGCATCCGAGGAGTGAACACTGAAGCTTTCTTT
TRBV6-1	TRBJ1-1	many	.	CASSEATVEAFF	TGTGCCAGCAGTGAAGCGACAGTTGAAGCTTTCTTT
TRBV7-6	TRBJ2-5	few	.	CASSPAMGSTQYF	TGTGCCAGCAGCCCGGCTATGGGGTCGACCCAGTACTTC
TRBV20-1	TRBJ1-1	.	.	CSARGTVNTEAFF	TGCAGTGCTAGAGGGACGGTGAACACTGAAGCTTTCTTT
TRBV5-5	TRBJ1-1	many	TRBD1	CASSRGLTGETEAFF	TGTGCCAGCAGCCGGGGTTTGACAGGGGAAACTGAAGCTTTCTTT
TRBV7-9	TRBJ2-1	.	.	CASSRNRDVHNEQFF	TGTGCCAGCAGCCGGAACCGGGACGTACACAATGAGCAGTTCTTC